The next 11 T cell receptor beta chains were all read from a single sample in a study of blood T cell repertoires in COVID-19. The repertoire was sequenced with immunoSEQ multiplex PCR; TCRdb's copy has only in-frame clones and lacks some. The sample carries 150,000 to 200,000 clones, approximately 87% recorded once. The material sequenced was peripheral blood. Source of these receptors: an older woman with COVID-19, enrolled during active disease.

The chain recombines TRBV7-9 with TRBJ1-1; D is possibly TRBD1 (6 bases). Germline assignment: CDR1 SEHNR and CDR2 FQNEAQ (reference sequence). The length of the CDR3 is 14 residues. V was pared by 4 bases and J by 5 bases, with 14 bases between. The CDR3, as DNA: TGTGCCAGCAGCTCCAGGGGAACGGGAACTGAAGCTTTCTTT. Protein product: CASSSRGTGTEAFF. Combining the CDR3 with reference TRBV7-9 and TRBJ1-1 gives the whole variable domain DTGVSQNPRHKITKRGQNVTFRCDPISEHNRLYWYRQTLGQGPEFLTYFQNEAQLEKSRLLSDRFSAERPKGSFSTLEIQRTEQGDSAMYLCASSSRGTGTEAFFGQGTRLTVV.

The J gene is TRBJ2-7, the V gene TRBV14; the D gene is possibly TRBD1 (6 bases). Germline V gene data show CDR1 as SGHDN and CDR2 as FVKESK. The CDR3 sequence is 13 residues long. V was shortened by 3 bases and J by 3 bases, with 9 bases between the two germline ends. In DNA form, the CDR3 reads TGTGCCAGCAGCCAGGGCAGGGGCTACGAGCAGTACTTC. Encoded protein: CASSQGRGYEQYF.

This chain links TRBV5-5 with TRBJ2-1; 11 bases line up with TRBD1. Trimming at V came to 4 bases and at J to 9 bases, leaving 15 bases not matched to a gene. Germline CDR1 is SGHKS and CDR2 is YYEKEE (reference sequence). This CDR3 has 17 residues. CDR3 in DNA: TGTGCCAGCAGCGGGACAGGGGGGCCGACCTTACTAAGTGAGCAGTTCTTC. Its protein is CASSGTGGPTLLSEQFF. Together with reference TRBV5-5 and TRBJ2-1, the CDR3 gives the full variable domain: DAGVTQSPTHLIKTRGQQVTLRCSPISGHKSVSWYQQVLGQGPQFIFQYYEKEERGRGNFPDRFSARQFPNYSSELNVNALLLGDSALYLCASSGTGGPTLLSEQFFGPGTRLTVL.

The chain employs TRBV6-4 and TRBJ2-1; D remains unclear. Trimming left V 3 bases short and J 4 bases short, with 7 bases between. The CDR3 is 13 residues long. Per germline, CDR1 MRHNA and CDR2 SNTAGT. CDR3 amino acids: CASSDLLYNEQFF. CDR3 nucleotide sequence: TGTGCCAGCAGTGATTTACTGTACAATGAGCAGTTCTTC.

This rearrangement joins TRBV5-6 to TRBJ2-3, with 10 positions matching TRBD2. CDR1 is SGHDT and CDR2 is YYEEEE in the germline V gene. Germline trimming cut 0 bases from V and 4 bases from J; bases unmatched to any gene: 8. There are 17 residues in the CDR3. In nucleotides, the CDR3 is TGTGCCAGCAGCTTGGCCTACAAAGCGGGAGGGCCAGATACGCAGTATTTT. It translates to CASSLAYKAGGPDTQYF.

The CDR3 loop reads CASSFWDRPYEQYF. CDR3 nucleotides: TGTGCCAGCAGTTTTTGGGACAGGCCCTACGAGCAGTACTTC. The chain combines TRBV28 with TRBJ2-7; 8 bases match TRBD1. The germline V gene encodes CDR1 MDHEN and CDR2 SYDVKM. The CDR3 has 14 residues. The V gene end was trimmed by 3 bases and the J gene end by 2 bases; junction bases not matched to a gene: 3.

The chain's CDR3 is CASSVDGRYSNQPQHF. The DNA of the CDR3 is TGTGCCAGCAGCGTAGATGGCAGGTATAGCAATCAGCCCCAGCATTTT. This chain joins TRBV9 and TRBJ1-5, with D hard to call. The CDR3 has 16 amino acids. CDR1 is SGDLS, CDR2 YYNGEE, per germline. The V end lost 0 bases, the J end lost 0 bases, and 10 bases lay between the germline ends.

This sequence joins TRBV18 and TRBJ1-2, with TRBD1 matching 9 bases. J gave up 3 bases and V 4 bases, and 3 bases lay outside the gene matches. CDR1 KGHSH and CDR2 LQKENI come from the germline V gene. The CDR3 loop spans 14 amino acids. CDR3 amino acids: CASSQGQGDYGYTF. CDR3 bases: TGTGCCAGCTCACAGGGACAGGGAGACTATGGCTACACCTTC.

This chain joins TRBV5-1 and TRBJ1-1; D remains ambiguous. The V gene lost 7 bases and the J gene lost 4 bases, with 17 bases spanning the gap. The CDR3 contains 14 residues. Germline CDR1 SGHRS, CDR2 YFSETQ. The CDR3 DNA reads TGCGCCAGCGGCACTGGGTCCGCGGGCACTGAAGCTTTCTTT. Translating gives CASGTGSAGTEAFF.

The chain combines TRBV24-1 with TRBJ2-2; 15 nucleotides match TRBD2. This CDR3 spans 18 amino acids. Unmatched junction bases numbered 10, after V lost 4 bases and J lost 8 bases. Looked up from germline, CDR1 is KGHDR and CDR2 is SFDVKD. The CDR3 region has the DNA TGTGCCACCAGTGACCCAAGGACTAGCGGGAGGGCCAGTGGGGAGCTGTTTTTT. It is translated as CATSDPRTSGRASGELFF.

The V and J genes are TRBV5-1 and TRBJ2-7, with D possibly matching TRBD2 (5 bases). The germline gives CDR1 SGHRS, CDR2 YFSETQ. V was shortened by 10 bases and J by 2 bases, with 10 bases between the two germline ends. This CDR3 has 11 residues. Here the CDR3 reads CAFRDTYEQYF. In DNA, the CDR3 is TGCGCCTTCCGGGATACCTACGAGCAGTACTTC. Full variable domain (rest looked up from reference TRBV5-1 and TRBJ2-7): KAGVTQTPRYLIKTRGQQVTLSCSPISGHRSVSWYQQTPGQGLQFLFEYFSETQRNKGNFPGRFSGRQFSNSRSEMNVSTLELGDSALYLCAFRDTYEQYFGPGTRLTVT.